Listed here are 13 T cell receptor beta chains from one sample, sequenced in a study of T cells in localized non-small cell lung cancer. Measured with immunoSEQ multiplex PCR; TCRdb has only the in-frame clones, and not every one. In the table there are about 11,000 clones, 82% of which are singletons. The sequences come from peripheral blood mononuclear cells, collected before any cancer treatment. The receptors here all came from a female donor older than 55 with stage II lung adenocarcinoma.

The CDR3 region has the DNA TGTGCCAGCAACCCAGGGGCCAGGGTCACCGGGGAGCTGTTTTTT. It yields the protein CASNPGARVTGELFF. V gene TRBV4-2 combines with J gene TRBJ2-2; tentative D call: TRBD1 (6 bases). CDR3 length: 15 residues. V lost 7 bases and J lost 4, with 16 bases in between. Germline V gene sequence: CDR1 LGHNA, CDR2 YNFKEQ.

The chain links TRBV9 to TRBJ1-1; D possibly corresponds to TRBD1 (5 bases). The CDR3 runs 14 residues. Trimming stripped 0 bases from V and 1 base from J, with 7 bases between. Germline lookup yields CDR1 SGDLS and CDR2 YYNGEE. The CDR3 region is CASSVATGNTEAFF. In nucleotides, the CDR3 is TGTGCCAGCAGCGTAGCTACAGGGAACACTGAAGCTTTCTTT.

The CDR3 is CASTPTLGRGQPQHF. CDR3 sequence (DNA): TGTGCCAGCACCCCAACTCTGGGCAGGGGTCAGCCCCAGCATTTT. The chain combines TRBV7-8 with TRBJ1-5, with D possibly being TRBD1 (6 bases). The V gene's germline CDR1 is SGHVS and CDR2 FQNEAQ. There are 15 residues in the CDR3. The V end was cut by 7 bases, the J end by 6 bases, with 19 bases between. The full variable domain, rest sourced from reference TRBV7-8 and TRBJ1-5, is GAGVSQSPRYKVAKRGQDVALRCDPISGHVSLFWYQQALGQGPEFLTYFQNEAQLDKSGLPSDRFFAERPEGSVSTLKIQRTQQEDSAVYLCASTPTLGRGQPQHFGDGTRLSIL.

The CDR3 region has the DNA TGTGCCAGCAGTGAGGGCGGGGATGAGCAGTTCTTC. It yields the protein CASSEGGDEQFF. The chain recombines TRBV2 with TRBJ2-1; perhaps TRBD2 as D (6 bases). The CDR3 has 12 amino acids. V lost 3 bases, J lost 8 bases, and 8 bases lay in between. Germline V lookup: CDR1 SNHLY, CDR2 FYNNEI.

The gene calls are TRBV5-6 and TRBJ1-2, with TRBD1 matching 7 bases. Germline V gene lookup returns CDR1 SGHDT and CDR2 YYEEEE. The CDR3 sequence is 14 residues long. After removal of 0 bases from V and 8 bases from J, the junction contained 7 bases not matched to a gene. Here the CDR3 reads CASSLVGGSSGYTF. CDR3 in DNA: TGTGCCAGCAGCTTGGTAGGGGGCTCCAGCGGCTACACCTTC.

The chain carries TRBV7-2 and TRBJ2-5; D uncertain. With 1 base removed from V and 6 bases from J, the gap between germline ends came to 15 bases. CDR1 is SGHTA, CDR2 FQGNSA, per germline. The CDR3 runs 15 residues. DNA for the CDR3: TGTGCCAGCAGCTTAGGTATTCTGGGTCTACAGACCCAGTACTTC. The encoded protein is CASSLGILGLQTQYF.

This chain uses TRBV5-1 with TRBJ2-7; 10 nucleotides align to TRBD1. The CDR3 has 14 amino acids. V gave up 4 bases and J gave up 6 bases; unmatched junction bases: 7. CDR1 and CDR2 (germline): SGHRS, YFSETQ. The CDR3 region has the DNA TGCGCCAGCAGCCCGGGGGACAGGGGACCCGAGCAGTACTTC. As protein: CASSPGDRGPEQYF.

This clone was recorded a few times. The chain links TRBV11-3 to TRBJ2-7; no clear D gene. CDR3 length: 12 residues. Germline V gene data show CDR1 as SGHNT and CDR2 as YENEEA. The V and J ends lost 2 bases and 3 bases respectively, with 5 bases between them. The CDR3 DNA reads TGTGCCAGCAGCTTACTAGGCTACGAGCAGTACTTC. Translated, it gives CASSLLGYEQYF.

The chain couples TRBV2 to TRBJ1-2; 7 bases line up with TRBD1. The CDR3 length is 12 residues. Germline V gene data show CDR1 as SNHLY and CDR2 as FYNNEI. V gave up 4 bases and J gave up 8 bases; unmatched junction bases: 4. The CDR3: CASSGEGAGYTF. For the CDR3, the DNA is TGTGCCAGCAGTGGGGAGGGGGCAGGCTACACCTTC.

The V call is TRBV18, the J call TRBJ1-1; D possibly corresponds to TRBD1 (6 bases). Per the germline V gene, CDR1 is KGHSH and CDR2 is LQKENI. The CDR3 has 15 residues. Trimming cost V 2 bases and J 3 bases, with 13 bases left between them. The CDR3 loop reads CASSPNGGWDTEAFF. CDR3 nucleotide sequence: TGTGCCAGCTCACCAAATGGGGGCTGGGACACTGAAGCTTTCTTT.

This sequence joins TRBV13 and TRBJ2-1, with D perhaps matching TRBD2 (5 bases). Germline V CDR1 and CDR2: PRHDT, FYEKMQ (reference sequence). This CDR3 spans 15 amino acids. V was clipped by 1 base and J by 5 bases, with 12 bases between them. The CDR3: CASSLVDGVNNEQFF. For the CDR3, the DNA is TGTGCCAGCAGCTTAGTAGACGGGGTGAACAATGAGCAGTTCTTC.

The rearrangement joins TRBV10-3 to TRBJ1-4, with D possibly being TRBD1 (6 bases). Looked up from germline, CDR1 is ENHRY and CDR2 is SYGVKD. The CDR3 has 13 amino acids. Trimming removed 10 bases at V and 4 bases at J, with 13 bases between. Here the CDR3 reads CATRQDLNEKLFF. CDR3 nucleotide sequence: TGTGCCACCCGACAGGACCTTAATGAAAAACTGTTTTTT.

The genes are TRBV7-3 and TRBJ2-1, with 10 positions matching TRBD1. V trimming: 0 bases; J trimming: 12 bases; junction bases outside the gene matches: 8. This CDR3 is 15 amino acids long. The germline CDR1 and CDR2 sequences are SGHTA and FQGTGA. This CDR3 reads CASSLTVTGGAWQFF. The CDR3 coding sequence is TGTGCCAGCAGCTTAACTGTGACAGGGGGCGCGTGGCAGTTCTTC.